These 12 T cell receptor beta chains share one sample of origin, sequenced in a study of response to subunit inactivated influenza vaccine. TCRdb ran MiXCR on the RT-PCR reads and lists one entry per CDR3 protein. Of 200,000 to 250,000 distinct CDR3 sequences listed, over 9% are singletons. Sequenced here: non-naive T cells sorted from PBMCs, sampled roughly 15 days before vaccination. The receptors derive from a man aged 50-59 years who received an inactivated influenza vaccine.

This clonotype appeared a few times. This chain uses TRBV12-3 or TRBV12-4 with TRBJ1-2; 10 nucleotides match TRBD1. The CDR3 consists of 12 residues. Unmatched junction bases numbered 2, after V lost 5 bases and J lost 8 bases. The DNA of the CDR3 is TGTGCCAGCAGTCGGGACAGGGGCGGCTACACCTTC. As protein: CASSRDRGGYTF.

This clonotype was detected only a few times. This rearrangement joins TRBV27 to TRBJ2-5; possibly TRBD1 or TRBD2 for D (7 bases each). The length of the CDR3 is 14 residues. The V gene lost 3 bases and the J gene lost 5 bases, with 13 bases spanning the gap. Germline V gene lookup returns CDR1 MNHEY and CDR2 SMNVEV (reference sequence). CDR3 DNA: TGTGCCAGCAGTTTTCAGGGGGGGGGCGAGACCCAGTACTTC. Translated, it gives CASSFQGGGETQYF.

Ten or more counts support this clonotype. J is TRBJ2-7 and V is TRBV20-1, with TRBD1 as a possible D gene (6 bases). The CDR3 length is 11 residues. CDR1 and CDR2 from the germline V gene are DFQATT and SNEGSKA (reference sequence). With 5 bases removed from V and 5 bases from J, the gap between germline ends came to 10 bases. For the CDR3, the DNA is TGCAGTGCTCCCCGACAGGACGAGCAGTACTTC. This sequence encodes CSAPRQDEQYF.

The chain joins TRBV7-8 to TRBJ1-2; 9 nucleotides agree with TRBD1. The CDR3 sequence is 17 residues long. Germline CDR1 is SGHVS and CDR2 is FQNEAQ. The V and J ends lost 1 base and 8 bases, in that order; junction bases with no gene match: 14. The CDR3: CASSLVQTGTGIRGYTF. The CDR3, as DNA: TGTGCCAGCAGCTTAGTCCAAACAGGGACAGGGATACGCGGCTACACCTTC.

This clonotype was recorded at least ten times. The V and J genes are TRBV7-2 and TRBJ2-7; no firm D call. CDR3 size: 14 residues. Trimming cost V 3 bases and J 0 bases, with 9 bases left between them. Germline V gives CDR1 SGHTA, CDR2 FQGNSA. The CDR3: CASSFPTVSYEQYF. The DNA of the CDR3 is TGTGCCAGCAGCTTTCCAACGGTCTCCTACGAGCAGTACTTC.

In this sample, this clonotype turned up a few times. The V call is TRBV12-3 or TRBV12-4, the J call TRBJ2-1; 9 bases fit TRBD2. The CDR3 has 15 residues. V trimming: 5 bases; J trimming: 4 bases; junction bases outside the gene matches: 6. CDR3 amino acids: CASSDSLAGYNEQFF. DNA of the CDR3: TGTGCCAGCAGTGATTCCCTAGCGGGGTACAATGAGCAGTTCTTC.

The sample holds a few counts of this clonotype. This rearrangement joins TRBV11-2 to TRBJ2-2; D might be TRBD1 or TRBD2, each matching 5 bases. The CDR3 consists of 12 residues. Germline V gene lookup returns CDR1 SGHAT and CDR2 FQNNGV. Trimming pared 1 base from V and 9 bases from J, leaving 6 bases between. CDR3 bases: TGTGCCAGCAGCTTAGGGGGACGGGAGCTGTTTTTT. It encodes CASSLGGRELFF.

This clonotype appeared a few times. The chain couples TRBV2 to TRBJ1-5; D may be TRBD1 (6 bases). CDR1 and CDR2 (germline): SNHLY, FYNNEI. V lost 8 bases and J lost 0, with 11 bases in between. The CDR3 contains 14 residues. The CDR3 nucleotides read TGTGCCAGCGGGACATCCTTTAGCAATCAGCCCCAGCATTTT. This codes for CASGTSFSNQPQHF.

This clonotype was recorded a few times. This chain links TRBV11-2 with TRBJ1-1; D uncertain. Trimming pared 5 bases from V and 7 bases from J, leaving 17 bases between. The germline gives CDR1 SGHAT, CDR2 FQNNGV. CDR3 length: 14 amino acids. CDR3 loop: CASSLQRGVGEAFF. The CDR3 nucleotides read TGTGCCAGCAGCCTGCAGCGTGGGGTGGGTGAAGCTTTCTTT.

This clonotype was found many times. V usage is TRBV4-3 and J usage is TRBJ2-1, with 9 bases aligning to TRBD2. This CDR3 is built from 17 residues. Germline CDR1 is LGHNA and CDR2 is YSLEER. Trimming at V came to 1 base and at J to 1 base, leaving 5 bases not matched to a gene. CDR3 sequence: CASSQGDSGRSYNEQFF. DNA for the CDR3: TGCGCCAGCAGCCAAGGAGATAGCGGGAGATCCTACAATGAGCAGTTCTTC.

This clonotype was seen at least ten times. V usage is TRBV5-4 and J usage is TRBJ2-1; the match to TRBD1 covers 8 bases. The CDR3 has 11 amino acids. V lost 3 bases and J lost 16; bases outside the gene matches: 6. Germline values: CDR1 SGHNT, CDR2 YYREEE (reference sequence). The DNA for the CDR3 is TGTGCCAGCAGCTGGCAGGGACAGGCCTTCTTC. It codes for CASSWQGQAFF. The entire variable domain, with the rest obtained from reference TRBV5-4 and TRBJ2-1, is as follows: ETGVTQSPTHLIKTRGQQVTLRCSSQSGHNTVSWYQQALGQGPQFIFQYYREEENGRGNFPPRFSGLQFPNYSSELNVNALELDDSALYLCASSWQGQAFFGPGTRLTVL.

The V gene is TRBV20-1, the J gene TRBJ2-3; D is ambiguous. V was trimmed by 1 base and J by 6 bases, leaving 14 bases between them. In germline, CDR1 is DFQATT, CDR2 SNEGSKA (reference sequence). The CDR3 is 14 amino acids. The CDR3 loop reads CSARGAPRRDTQYF. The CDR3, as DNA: TGCAGTGCTAGAGGGGCCCCACGACGGGATACGCAGTATTTT.